Listed here are 32 T cell receptor beta chains from one sample, sequenced in a study of siplizumab effects on memory and regulatory T cells. Measured with immunoSEQ multiplex PCR; TCRdb has only the in-frame clones, and not every one. The sample has 99,000 or so clones, 93% seen once. The material sequenced was Tregs sorted from blood. The origin of the receptors is a human donor in good health.

The chain couples TRBV2 to TRBJ2-7, with a possible D match to TRBD2 (6 bases). CDR3 size: 13 residues. Germline CDR1 and CDR2: SNHLY and FYNNEI. Trimming stripped 6 bases from V and 6 bases from J, with 15 bases between. In DNA, the CDR3 is TGTGCCAGCAGAGCGGTCCCCGGGGGCGAGCAGTACTTC. This codes for CASRAVPGGEQYF.

The chain links TRBV5-1 to TRBJ2-5; 11 nucleotides line up with TRBD2. Trimming at V came to 3 bases and at J to 1 base, leaving 2 bases not matched to a gene. Germline V gives CDR1 SGHRS, CDR2 YFSETQ. The CDR3 is 15 amino acids. For the CDR3, the DNA is TGCGCCAGCAGCTCCGGACTAGCGGGCCAAGAGACCCAGTACTTC. Amino acids: CASSSGLAGQETQYF. Based on the CDR3 plus reference TRBV5-1 and TRBJ2-5, the full variable domain is KAGVTQTPRYLIKTRGQQVTLSCSPISGHRSVSWYQQTPGQGLQFLFEYFSETQRNKGNFPGRFSGRQFSNSRSEMNVSTLELGDSALYLCASSSGLAGQETQYFGPGTRLLVL.

This clone was picked up one time. The J gene is TRBJ2-5, the V gene TRBV9; D assignment may be TRBD1 or TRBD2 (6 bases each). Trimming pared 6 bases from V and 5 bases from J, leaving 11 bases between. The CDR3 length is 12 residues. Per germline, CDR1 SGDLS and CDR2 YYNGEE. CDR3 bases: TGTGCCAGCACCGGGGGCGGGGAGACCCAGTACTTC. It yields the protein CASTGGGETQYF.

This chain links TRBV7-9 with TRBJ2-1; D call uncertain. The length of the CDR3 is 17 residues. CDR1 and CDR2 (germline): SEHNR, FQNEAQ (reference sequence). Trimming pared 2 bases from V and 1 base from J, leaving 15 bases between. The CDR3, as DNA: TGTGCCAGCAGCTTATACGGCCTCAACGAATCCTACAATGAGCAGTTCTTC. Translation gives CASSLYGLNESYNEQFF.

The gene calls are TRBV6-5 and TRBJ2-5; 7 positions match TRBD2. There are 13 residues in the CDR3. V shed 6 bases and J 5 bases; nucleotides not matched to a gene: 6. Germline values: CDR1 MNHEY, CDR2 SVGAGI. This chain's CDR3 is CASRLSGVETQYF. In DNA form, the CDR3 reads TGTGCCAGCAGATTGAGCGGGGTTGAGACCCAGTACTTC.

This clone was found once. This chain links TRBV6-1 with TRBJ1-2; D is ambiguous. The CDR3 spans 14 residues. The V end was cut by 4 bases, the J end by 3 bases, with 12 bases between. Germline loops: CDR1 MNHNS, CDR2 SASEGT. The CDR3 region is CASSGRVRDYGYTF. For the CDR3, the DNA is TGTGCCAGCAGTGGACGGGTCCGCGACTATGGCTACACCTTC.

This chain links TRBV5-1 with TRBJ1-1, with a tentative D call TRBD1 (6 bases). Looked up from germline, CDR1 is SGHRS and CDR2 is YFSETQ. The CDR3 consists of 18 residues. The V end lost 2 bases, the J end lost 0 bases, and 20 bases lay between the germline ends. The CDR3 loop reads CASSLHSSGGALNTEAFF. CDR3 DNA: TGCGCCAGCAGCTTACATTCTTCGGGGGGCGCGTTGAACACTGAAGCTTTCTTT.

J is TRBJ2-7 and V is TRBV7-9, with 12 bases aligning to TRBD1. With V trimmed by 5 bases and J by 6 bases, 8 bases remained unmatched. This CDR3 has 15 residues. Germline lookup yields CDR1 SEHNR and CDR2 FQNEAQ (reference sequence). CDR3 sequence (DNA): TGTGCCAGCAGCCCCCCCGGGACAGGGGGCCGCGAGCAGTACTTC. It encodes CASSPPGTGGREQYF.

The CDR3 reads CAISESIVGGNSPLHF. Written as DNA, the CDR3 is TGTGCCATCAGTGAGTCGATTGTGGGGGGAAATTCACCCCTCCACTTT. The V and J genes are TRBV10-3 and TRBJ1-6; the D gene is possibly TRBD1 (5 bases). Per the germline V gene, CDR1 is ENHRY and CDR2 is SYGVKD. V was shortened by 0 bases and J by 7 bases, with 13 bases between the two germline ends. This CDR3 has 16 amino acids.

The V gene is TRBV6-1, the J gene TRBJ1-2, with a tentative D call TRBD1 (5 bases). The CDR3 is 14 residues long. CDR1 and CDR2 from the germline V gene are MNHNS and SASEGT. V gave up 6 bases and J gave up 8 bases, with 19 bases separating them. CDR3 amino acids: CASRPGWLGSGYTF. In DNA, the CDR3 is TGTGCCAGCAGGCCAGGGTGGTTGGGCTCCGGCTACACCTTC.

The chain links TRBV5-4 to TRBJ1-1, with no clear D. The CDR3 is made up of 17 amino acids. The V gene lost 3 bases and the J gene lost 0 bases, with 18 bases spanning the gap. CDR1 is SGHNT and CDR2 is YYREEE in the germline V gene (reference sequence). CDR3 sequence reads: CASSSPQTRAMNTEAFF. The CDR3 DNA reads TGTGCCAGCAGCTCACCGCAGACGCGGGCCATGAACACTGAAGCTTTCTTT.

The J gene is TRBJ2-1, the V gene TRBV11-3; D is unresolved. Trimming removed 3 bases at V and 5 bases at J, with 8 bases between. Germline V lookup: CDR1 SGHNT, CDR2 YENEEA. This CDR3 has 13 amino acids. The CDR3: CASSFYRDNEQFF. The CDR3 DNA is TGTGCCAGCAGCTTTTATCGGGACAATGAGCAGTTCTTC. Drawing the rest from reference TRBV11-3 and TRBJ2-1, the complete variable domain is EAGVVQSPRYKIIEKKQPVAFWCNPISGHNTLYWYLQNLGQGPELLIRYENEEAVDDSQLPKDRFSAERLKGVDSTLKIQPAELGDSAVYLCASSFYRDNEQFFGPGTRLTVL.

V gene TRBV29-1 combines with J gene TRBJ1-2, with a possible D match to TRBD1 (5 bases). The CDR3 has 15 residues. Germline V gene sequence: CDR1 SQVTM, CDR2 ANQGSEA. With 4 bases removed from V and 2 bases from J, the gap between germline ends came to 17 bases. CDR3 protein: CSVGGRSHGNYGYTF. The CDR3 nucleotides read TGCAGCGTTGGGGGACGGTCTCATGGGAACTATGGCTACACCTTC. Full variable domain (outside the CDR3, taken from reference TRBV29-1 and TRBJ1-2): SAVISQKPSRDICQRGTSLTIQCQVDSQVTMMFWYRQQPGQSLTLIATANQGSEATYESGFVIDKFPISRPNLTFSTLTVSNMSPEDSSIYLCSVGGRSHGNYGYTFGSGTRLTVV.

This chain uses TRBV19 with TRBJ2-7; 8 positions agree with TRBD2. This CDR3 contains 15 residues. J was trimmed by 3 bases and V by 5 bases; bases with no gene match: 9. Germline values: CDR1 LNHDA, CDR2 SQIVND (reference sequence). The CDR3 region has the DNA TGTGCCAGTAGTCCCGGGGTAGCGGGAAACTACGAGCAGTACTTC. As protein: CASSPGVAGNYEQYF.

The J gene is TRBJ2-1, the V gene TRBV5-1, with no clear D. V was pared by 3 bases and J by 4 bases, with 8 bases between. Germline V gene sequence: CDR1 SGHRS, CDR2 YFSETQ. The CDR3 is 13 residues long. CDR3 protein: CASSSGPYNEQFF. CDR3 DNA: TGCGCCAGCAGCTCCGGACCTTACAATGAGCAGTTCTTC.

J is TRBJ1-3 and V is TRBV5-4; D uncertain. CDR1 and CDR2 (germline): SGHNT, YYREEE (reference sequence). The V end was cut by 2 bases, the J end by 2 bases, with 5 bases between. This CDR3 is built from 13 residues. CDR3 coding DNA: TGTGCCAGCAGCTTTGGGACTGGAAACACCATATATTTT. Protein sequence: CASSFGTGNTIYF.

The rearrangement uses TRBV5-4 and TRBJ1-6, with D uncertain. V was trimmed by 0 bases and J by 0 bases, leaving 4 bases between them. Germline V lookup: CDR1 SGHNT, CDR2 YYREEE (reference sequence). The CDR3 covers 15 residues. The DNA of the CDR3 is TGTGCCAGCAGCTTGGGTAGCTCCTATAATTCACCCCTCCACTTT. Translated, it gives CASSLGSSYNSPLHF.

V and J are TRBV6-5 and TRBJ1-1, with D perhaps TRBD1 (6 bases). CDR3 length: 14 amino acids. V was clipped by 6 bases and J by 0 bases, with 11 bases between them. Germline V gene lookup returns CDR1 MNHEY and CDR2 SVGAGI. The CDR3 region is CASSRDTLNTEAFF. In DNA, the CDR3 is TGTGCCAGCAGCCGGGACACCTTGAACACTGAAGCTTTCTTT.

The V call is TRBV6-1, the J call TRBJ1-2; no definite D call. Germline V CDR1 and CDR2: MNHNS, SASEGT. V lost 11 bases to trimming and J lost 4 bases, with 11 bases between them. The CDR3 runs to 11 residues. The CDR3 protein is CAALSVYGYTF. DNA for the CDR3: TGTGCCGCCCTAAGTGTCTATGGCTACACCTTC.

Of note for this clone: This sample includes further DNA sequences coding for the same CDR3. The V gene is TRBV5-1, the J gene TRBJ2-7; 8 nucleotides match TRBD1. Germline V gene data show CDR1 as SGHRS and CDR2 as YFSETQ. This CDR3 has 14 amino acids. V shed 0 bases and J 4 bases; nucleotides not matched to a gene: 3. CDR3 nucleotide sequence: TGCGCCAGCAGCTTGGCAGGGGGCGCGTACGAGCAGTACTTC. Translation: CASSLAGGAYEQYF.

The V call is TRBV15, the J call TRBJ2-7, with TRBD1 matching over 10 bases. Germline loops: CDR1 LNHNV, CDR2 YYDKDF (reference sequence). Trimming at V came to 3 bases and at J to 2 bases, leaving 7 bases not matched to a gene. The CDR3 extends over 16 amino acids. For the CDR3, the DNA is TGTGCCACCAGCAGGGAGGGACAGGGGAATCCCTACGAGCAGTACTTC. Protein: CATSREGQGNPYEQYF.

This clone was seen just once. This rearrangement joins TRBV15 to TRBJ2-7; D is possibly TRBD2 (5 bases). Trimming removed 0 bases from V and 3 bases from J, with 9 bases in between. The CDR3 sequence is 14 residues long. Germline values: CDR1 LNHNV, CDR2 YYDKDF (reference sequence). The CDR3, as DNA: TGTGCCACCAGCAGAGATTACGGGGACTACGAGCAGTACTTC. Encoded protein: CATSRDYGDYEQYF. The complete variable domain, with remaining parts taken from reference TRBV15 and TRBJ2-7, reads DAMVIQNPRYQVTQFGKPVTLSCSQTLNHNVMYWYQQKSSQAPKLLFHYYDKDFNNEADTPDNFQSRRPNTSFCFLDIRSPGLGDTAMYLCATSRDYGDYEQYFGPGTRLTVT.

V usage is TRBV9 and J usage is TRBJ2-7; TRBD2 aligns across 8 bases. Germline-derived CDR1 and CDR2 are SGDLS and YYNGEE. This CDR3 is built from 16 residues. J lost 4 bases, V lost 0 bases, and 9 bases had no gene match. In DNA form, the CDR3 reads TGTGCCAGCAGCGTAGATTGGGCGGGAGGAACGTACGAGCAGTACTTC. Its translation: CASSVDWAGGTYEQYF.

V is TRBV5-4 and J is TRBJ2-5, with D perhaps given as TRBD1 or TRBD2 (5 bases each). This CDR3 has 14 amino acids. In germline, CDR1 is SGHNT, CDR2 YYREEE (reference sequence). Trimming pared 4 bases from V and 2 bases from J, leaving 12 bases between. The CDR3 sequence: CASSPRGVQETQYF. DNA for the CDR3: TGTGCCAGCAGCCCGAGGGGAGTTCAAGAGACCCAGTACTTC.

V is TRBV7-9 and J is TRBJ1-1; D call uncertain. Deletions cut 1 base from V and 3 bases from J, with 9 bases between. Germline V gene data show CDR1 as SEHNR and CDR2 as FQNEAQ (reference sequence). This CDR3 contains 14 residues. The DNA of the CDR3 is TGTGCCAGCAGCTTAGGCCAGTTGGACACTGAAGCTTTCTTT. Its translation is CASSLGQLDTEAFF.

The chain carries TRBV5-1 and TRBJ2-1; D could derive from TRBD1 or TRBD2 (7 bases each). Germline lookup yields CDR1 SGHRS and CDR2 YFSETQ. The CDR3 is 13 residues long. Trimming stripped 5 bases from V and 12 bases from J, with 18 bases between. The CDR3 DNA follows: TGCGCCAGCAGGGTGGCAGGGGGACTACGGCAGTTCTTC. Encoded protein: CASRVAGGLRQFF.

The gene calls are TRBV7-3 and TRBJ1-3; D ambiguous. V lost 2 bases, J lost 1 base, and 15 bases lay in between. The CDR3 is 17 amino acids. Germline CDR1 SGHTA, CDR2 FQGTGA. The DNA of the CDR3 is TGTGCCAGCAGCTTAGCGATGTCCAGCCGATCTGGAAACACCATATATTTT. It translates to CASSLAMSSRSGNTIYF.

Only one count was recorded for this clone. CDR3 in amino acids: CASSVDRAPYNSPLHF. Written as DNA, the CDR3 is TGTGCCAGCAGTGTGGACAGGGCCCCCTATAATTCACCCCTCCACTTT. The rearrangement uses TRBV28 and TRBJ1-6; 8 nucleotides match TRBD1. The CDR3 is 16 amino acids. Germline CDR1 and CDR2: MDHEN and SYDVKM. V was pared by 5 bases and J by 2 bases, with 5 bases of the junction left unmatched.

The V and J genes are TRBV7-2 and TRBJ2-1, with D unresolved. The CDR3 runs to 13 residues. From germline, CDR1 is SGHTA and CDR2 FQGNSA. V was clipped by 2 bases and J by 8 bases, with 10 bases between them. The CDR3 reads CASSLRSTYEQFF. CDR3 nucleotide sequence: TGTGCCAGCAGCTTAAGGAGTACGTATGAGCAGTTCTTC.

The chain couples TRBV27 to TRBJ2-1, with 14 bases lining up with TRBD2. V gave up 3 bases and J gave up 4 bases; unmatched junction bases: 11. CDR3 length: 19 amino acids. The germline CDR1 and CDR2 sequences are MNHEY and SMNVEV (reference sequence). CDR3 loop: CASSFHNGLAGGTYNEQFF. The CDR3 DNA sequence: TGTGCCAGCAGTTTCCACAACGGACTAGCGGGGGGCACGTACAATGAGCAGTTCTTC.

The chain joins TRBV7-2 to TRBJ1-1, with D perhaps TRBD1 (5 bases). The CDR3 loop spans 14 amino acids. Trimming stripped 6 bases from V and 4 bases from J, with 15 bases between. Germline V gives CDR1 SGHTA, CDR2 FQGNSA. The CDR3 nucleotides are TGTGCCAGCAGTGTCGCGGGCGGGGGCACTGAAGCTTTCTTT. The encoded protein is CASSVAGGGTEAFF.

V is TRBV9 and J is TRBJ2-7; no firm D call. Germline-derived CDR1 and CDR2 are SGDLS and YYNGEE. The V end was cut by 0 bases, the J end by 6 bases, with 16 bases between. CDR3 length equals 15 residues. The CDR3 DNA reads as TGTGCCAGCAGCGTAGGGTTGTCCCCCGCTTCCGAGCAGTACTTC. Its translation is CASSVGLSPASEQYF.